The 15 T cell receptor beta chains given below trace back to one sample, sequenced in a study of shared clonotypes between healthy human individuals. Method: immunoSEQ multiplex PCR; TCRdb's copy keeps in-frame clones and lacks some. Among around 1,100,000 clones listed, 60% to 85% were seen once. The sequencing input was memory CD4+ T cells from PBMCs. Sample subset: CD45RA-negative fraction. These receptors all stem from a man between 18 and 35 years old in good health. Some clones in this sample may be carry-over from other donors' samples.

The count of this clone is one. The chain couples TRBV29-1 to TRBJ2-2, with no clear D. This CDR3 contains 13 residues. The germline V gene encodes CDR1 SQVTM and CDR2 ANQGSEA. Between the trimmed V and J ends, which lost 7 bases and 3 bases, there was a span of 12 bases. CDR3 amino acids: CSGLGRHTGELFF. As DNA, the CDR3 is TGCAGCGGTCTTGGACGCCACACCGGGGAGCTGTTTTTT.

The V call is TRBV19, the J call TRBJ1-3; D call uncertain. CDR3 length equals 13 residues. V shed 4 bases and J shed 8 bases, with 12 bases lying between them. Germline lookup yields CDR1 LNHDA and CDR2 SQIVND (reference sequence). The CDR3 region has the DNA TGTGCCAGTAGTACCGACTTGGAGGACACCATATATTTT. Translated, it gives CASSTDLEDTIYF.

There are a few counts of this clone. This chain connects TRBV4-1 to TRBJ1-1; no reliable D call. V was pared by 4 bases and J by 0 bases, with 6 bases between. Germline CDR1 and CDR2: MGHRA and YSYEKL. The CDR3 has 13 amino acids. The CDR3 is CASSRMMNTEAFF. The CDR3 DNA is TGCGCCAGCAGCCGTATGATGAACACTGAAGCTTTCTTT.

This clone has more than one count but fewer than ten. This chain uses TRBV7-2 with TRBJ1-1; unclear D gene. Germline CDR1 SGHTA, CDR2 FQGNSA. This CDR3 has 13 residues. The V end lost 3 bases, the J end lost 4 bases, and 9 bases lay between the germline ends. The DNA of the CDR3 is TGTGCCAGCAGCTTGAACATGGGCACTGAAGCTTTCTTT. Encoded protein: CASSLNMGTEAFF. The variable domain in full, completed from reference TRBV7-2 and TRBJ1-1, reads GAGVSQSPSNKVTEKGKDVELRCDPISGHTALYWYRQSLGQGLEFLIYFQGNSAPDKSGLPSDRFSAERTGGSVSTLTIQRTQQEDSAVYLCASSLNMGTEAFFGQGTRLTVV.

V and J are TRBV19 and TRBJ2-3, with 8 bases identical to TRBD2. The V gene end was trimmed by 5 bases and the J gene end by 1 base; junction bases not matched to a gene: 5. CDR1 and CDR2 (germline): LNHDA, SQIVND (reference sequence). The CDR3 covers 15 residues. In DNA form, the CDR3 reads TGTGCCAGTAGTCGACTAGCGAGCCGCACAGATACGCAGTATTTT. Encoded protein: CASSRLASRTDTQYF.

Comments on this clone: A far larger clone is only one base removed, so a read error is likely. The chain couples TRBV5-6 to TRBJ2-3; D not certain. This CDR3 spans 11 amino acids. V was pared by 2 bases and J by 6 bases, with 4 bases between. Germline CDR1 and CDR2: SGHDT and YYEEEE. The CDR3 bases are TGTGCCAGCAGCTTCGGGGATACGCAGTATTTT. It codes for CASSFGDTQYF.

The V and J genes are TRBV11-2 and TRBJ2-2; D is perhaps TRBD1 (6 bases). V was cut by 6 bases and J by 3 bases, with 17 bases left in between. Germline CDR1 is SGHAT and CDR2 is FQNNGV. The CDR3 extends over 16 amino acids. This CDR3 reads CASSRLQGSHTGELFF. The CDR3 nucleotides read TGTGCCAGCAGTCGATTACAGGGATCTCACACCGGGGAGCTGTTTTTT.

A single count supports this clone. The rearrangement joins TRBV4-1 to TRBJ1-1, with a tentative D call TRBD1 (5 bases). Per the germline V gene, CDR1 is MGHRA and CDR2 is YSYEKL. The ends were cut back, 0 bases at V and 4 bases at J, with 12 bases in the middle. This CDR3 is built from 15 residues. CDR3 sequence: CASSQDAGGITEAFF. For the CDR3, the DNA is TGCGCCAGCAGCCAAGATGCCGGGGGGATCACTGAAGCTTTCTTT.

This sequence joins TRBV10-2 and TRBJ2-7; TRBD2 matches 13 bases. V gave up 6 bases and J gave up 3 bases; unmatched junction bases: 20. The CDR3 has 20 amino acids. The germline V gene encodes CDR1 WSHSY and CDR2 SAAADI. DNA for the CDR3: TGCGCCAGCAGCCGCCAAAGGTCCGGGACTAGCGGGACGCGATTCTACGAGCAGTACTTC. Protein sequence: CASSRQRSGTSGTRFYEQYF.

This clone was detected only once. The V gene is TRBV6-1, the J gene TRBJ1-1; D is possibly TRBD1 (5 bases). V was pared by 2 bases and J by 7 bases, with 14 bases between. This CDR3 is built from 14 residues. Germline CDR1 reads MNHNS; CDR2 reads SASEGT. CDR3 region: CASSEFGRGFEAFF. CDR3 nucleotide sequence: TGTGCCAGCAGTGAATTTGGGAGGGGTTTTGAAGCTTTCTTT.

The rearrangement uses TRBV2 and TRBJ1-5; D unresolved. In germline, CDR1 is SNHLY, CDR2 FYNNEI. V was cut by 7 bases and J by 1 base, with 14 bases left in between. CDR3 length equals 15 residues. The CDR3 DNA follows: TGTGCCAGCACAGCGGAGAGGGCGAGCAATCAGCCCCAGCATTTT. Translating it yields CASTAERASNQPQHF.

This chain joins TRBV28 and TRBJ2-7; 7 nucleotides match TRBD1. The trim removed 6 bases at V and 2 bases at J, leaving 13 bases unmatched. Germline CDR1 reads MDHEN; CDR2 reads SYDVKM. CDR3 length: 16 amino acids. CDR3 sequence reads: CASRHPTGDATYEQYF. Written as DNA, the CDR3 is TGTGCCAGCAGACATCCTACAGGGGACGCTACCTACGAGCAGTACTTC.

V is TRBV2 and J is TRBJ2-5; D is unresolved. The V and J ends lost 5 bases and 4 bases respectively, with 11 bases between them. CDR1 is SNHLY and CDR2 is FYNNEI in the germline V gene. The CDR3 contains 13 residues. This CDR3 is CASSQNLGETQYF. In nucleotides, the CDR3 is TGTGCCAGCAGTCAGAATTTAGGAGAGACCCAGTACTTC. Supplemented by reference TRBV2 and TRBJ2-5, the full variable domain reads EPEVTQTPSHQVTQMGQEVILRCVPISNHLYFYWYRQILGQKVEFLVSFYNNEISEKSEIFDDQFSVERPDGSNFTLKIRSTKLEDSAMYFCASSQNLGETQYFGPGTRLLVL.

The CDR3 here is CASSPPSRASGSYGYTF. The DNA of the CDR3 is TGTGCCAGCTCACCCCCGAGCCGAGCCTCGGGGTCCTATGGCTACACCTTC. The V and J genes are TRBV18 and TRBJ1-2; D is ambiguous. The CDR3 covers 17 residues. V lost 3 bases, J lost 4 bases, and 21 bases lay in between. Germline V gene lookup returns CDR1 KGHSH and CDR2 LQKENI.

This clone occurred once. J is TRBJ1-4 and V is TRBV7-2, with 9 bases matching TRBD1. The CDR3 loop spans 17 amino acids. The V gene's germline CDR1 is SGHTA and CDR2 FQGNSA. Unmatched junction bases numbered 11, after V lost 2 bases and J lost 7 bases. CDR3 loop: CASSLSPGTGIGEKLFF. The CDR3 DNA reads as TGTGCCAGCAGCTTAAGTCCCGGGACAGGGATCGGTGAAAAACTGTTTTTT.